The entry that follows covers one T cell receptor beta chain sequence. Its cognate antigen has yet to be identified. It has no much larger one-base neighbor in the sample; base qualities were not kept. The CDR3 contains 14 residues, cysteine and phenylalanine counted. The sequence is cut down to CDR3 DNA, 42 bases in frame from base 1. CDR1 and CDR2 are read off the germline V gene as SQVTM and ANQGSEA. V is trimmed back by 5 bases and J by 7 bases, and the junction contains 9 bases that no gene match accounts for. Libraries were constructed by 5' RACE. Sequencing was carried out with an Illumina HiSeq 2500. The second PCR ran for roughly 7 to 12 cycles and used a J-beta primer mix along with a sample-barcoded 5' primer. A template-switch 5' adaptor carrying 12 random nucleotides introduced a unique molecular identifier onto each TCR beta cDNA molecule. Each sample yielded at least 3 million CDR3-containing paired-end reads. All of the RNA was converted into first-strand cDNA using the Mint cDNA synthesis kit, with a TRBC-specific oligonucleotide serving as the primer. Following uracil-DNA glycosylase treatment, a first 18-cycle PCR with universal primers M1SS and BC2_uni_R was performed on all cDNA. The original methods were these. For normalization, 1 million high-quality reads, each with a distinct molecular identifier, were randomly selected from each sample. Instead of being binned into consensus sequences, reads that shared molecular identifiers were thrown out. CDR3 identification, clonotype clustering and error correction used MiTCR with a Q25 quality threshold and the strictest error-elimination algorithm. A nonparametric unseen species model with Euler transformation was used to estimate a lower bound on total TCR beta diversity. The public sequencing data were trimmed at Q25 with fastp and processed into clonotypes with MiXCR by TCRdb, which kept only in-frame beta chains. CDR3 protein duplicates are merged, each entry listing the most common genes and DNA. Here the V and J calls rest on TCRdb's processing, not on the authors' analysis. The table for this sample lists roughly 1.4 million distinct CDR3 sequences; approximately 59% of them were counted only once. The ten largest clones capture 5.5% to 8% of the sample.

The donors were some 39 Caucasian individuals from Russia, aged roughly 6 to 100 years, who were systemically healthy. Approximately 9.7 milliliters of peripheral blood were drawn from each donor into EDTA-treated Vacutainer tubes. Ficoll-Paque density-gradient centrifugation was used to isolate PBMCs, with at least 6 million obtained per sample. Total RNA was extracted from PBMCs with Trizol reagent, with at least 5.5 micrograms obtained per sample. Naive CD45RAhigh/CD27high T cell percentages were measured by flow cytometry on a PBMC aliquot from every donor. The data stem from a study of blood T cells in healthy people across ages (dated by TCRdb to between 2014 and 2016). Regarding the complete study: In model experiments, template switching captured about one uniquely barcoded TCR beta cDNA molecule for every two T cells. The study measured age-related changes in TCR beta repertoire diversity using deep sequencing normalized with unique cDNA molecular identifiers. Two additional independent replicas of 1 million unique cDNA reads from the same blood draw were analyzed for two donors (one aged 18 to 30 and one aged 80 or older). To avoid experimental bias, donors of different ages were randomly spread across the sequencing lanes. The donors were split into four age groups: young (average around 16 years), middle-aged (39), aged (roughly 68) and long-lived (approximately 89). Overall study results and their limits: Since profiling was done on bulk unsorted PBMCs, naive and antigen-experienced compartments could not be conclusively compared. The CMV infection status of donors was not known, potentially confounding age-related changes in expanded clonotypes. Observed TCR beta diversity correlated strongly with the percentage of naive T cells measured by flow cytometry. Compared with the aged group, the long-lived group had more naive CD4+ T cells, fewer expanded clones and increased TCR diversity, a pattern suggesting age selection. Observed TCR beta diversity per million T cells fell roughly linearly with age, and a significant reduction was already apparent by age about 43. Estimates of total diversity based on one million sequenced T cells were considered lower bounds and underestimates.

This clonotype was sampled from a young man in good health. The V and J genes are TRBV29-1 and TRBJ2-1; TRBD2 lines up with 9 middle nucleotides. The sample taken for sequencing was blood. The nucleotide sequence reads as follows: TGCAGCGTTATAGCGGGGGAGCAAAGAAATGAGCAGTTCTTC. This gives the protein CSVIAGEQRNEQFF.